The clone carrying this T cell receptor beta chain has a count of ten or more. Its antigen is currently unknown. From germline, CDR1 is MDHEN and CDR2 SYDVKM. The CDR3 spans 15 residues. V lost 6 bases to trimming and J lost 7 bases, with 21 bases between them. Via MiXCR, TCRdb re-called the PCR reads. The table has about 85,000 clones, approximately 9% seen once. Prior to thyroid surgery, none of the patients had received any treatment. The source of the sample is a study of metastatic and nonmetastatic thyroid tumors. Study details: Repertoire data that came from the blood and tumor or nodule tissue of malignant and benign thyroid patients were compared. Study-level results: Benign nodules were reported to have significantly lower TCR beta diversity than malignant thyroid tumors, in blood and tumor.

The sequence was obtained from a female donor with papillary thyroid cancer or a benign thyroid nodule (not recorded which). Some clones in this sample may be carry-over from other donors' samples. Sequenced input: blood. The chain has TRBV28 and TRBJ2-5; D may be TRBD2 (6 bases). CDR3: CASSLGGGQRGTQYF. The CDR3 region has the DNA TGTGCCAGCAGCCTTGGCGGAGGGCAGAGGGGGACCCAGTACTTC.